The 31 T cell receptor beta chains below all came from one sample that was sequenced in a study of PD-L1 blockade in urothelial cancer. Method: immunoSEQ multiplex PCR; TCRdb's copy keeps in-frame clones and lacks some. In the table there are about 43,000 clones, 70% to 90% of which are singletons. Stated time point: pretreatment peripheral blood. The sample consisted of PBMCs, taken around atezolizumab (anti-PD-L1) treatment. Source of these receptors: a man aged 55 to 70 with urothelial cancer.

This clone has a single count. The CDR3, as DNA: TGTGCCAGCAGCCAAGATACCGGGTACAATGAGCAGTTCTTC. Translated, it gives CASSQDTGYNEQFF. This chain joins TRBV4-2 and TRBJ2-1; no reliable D call. This CDR3 is built from 14 residues. Germline CDR1 reads LGHNA; CDR2 reads YNFKEQ. Trimming shortened V by 0 bases and J by 4 bases, and 7 bases separated the two germline ends.

The CDR3 DNA follows: TGTGCCAGCAGCGTAGATGGGCATGACAATCAGCCCCAGCATTTT. Encoded protein: CASSVDGHDNQPQHF. V is TRBV9 and J is TRBJ1-5, with unresolved D. This CDR3 has 15 residues. V was pared by 0 bases and J by 3 bases, with 10 bases between. Per the germline V gene, CDR1 is SGDLS and CDR2 is YYNGEE.

The chain is built from TRBV10-2 and TRBJ2-2; 9 bases align to TRBD2. V dropped 10 bases and J dropped 6; count of bases not matched to a gene: 9. Germline loops: CDR1 WSHSY, CDR2 SAAADI. The CDR3 contains 14 residues. The CDR3 DNA reads as TGCGCCACTACCTTAGCGGGAGCGGCCGGGGAGCTGTTTTTT. As protein: CATTLAGAAGELFF.

The chain combines TRBV10-3 with TRBJ2-5; possible D gene TRBD1, 5 bases. Germline V gene data show CDR1 as ENHRY and CDR2 as SYGVKD. The CDR3 consists of 12 residues. V gave up 8 bases and J gave up 4 bases, with 11 bases separating them. CDR3 sequence (DNA): TGTGCCATCGGGGCCTTCCCAGAGACCCAGTACTTC. As protein: CAIGAFPETQYF.

This clone was recorded a few times. J is TRBJ2-7 and V is TRBV13, with 10 bases identical to TRBD1. This CDR3 has 15 amino acids. V shed 4 bases, J shed 5 bases, and the junction held 8 bases outside the gene matches. Germline values: CDR1 PRHDT, CDR2 FYEKMQ (reference sequence). In DNA form, the CDR3 reads TGTGCCAGCAGCTACACGGGACAGGGGTCCAACGAGCAGTACTTC. Translated: CASSYTGQGSNEQYF.

In this sample, this clone turned up a few times. As DNA, the CDR3 is TGTGCCAGCAGTTTGCAGGGCCATGGCTACACCTTC. Translation gives CASSLQGHGYTF. The rearrangement joins TRBV28 to TRBJ1-2; D perhaps matches TRBD1 (5 bases). Germline loops: CDR1 MDHEN, CDR2 SYDVKM. V was pared by 3 bases and J by 6 bases, with 8 bases between. The CDR3 spans 12 residues.

The chain joins TRBV4-3 to TRBJ1-1; D unresolved. The CDR3 is made up of 16 amino acids. Germline V gene sequence: CDR1 LGHNA, CDR2 YSLEER. V was pared by 1 base and J by 1 base, with 13 bases between. The CDR3 here is CASSQGPNSPNTEAFF. The CDR3 DNA reads TGCGCCAGCAGCCAAGGCCCCAACAGCCCGAACACTGAAGCTTTCTTT.

This chain uses TRBV5-1 with TRBJ2-3, with 11 bases identical to TRBD2. With 4 bases clipped from V and 2 bases from J, the junction kept 9 bases outside the gene matches. This CDR3 comprises 17 residues. Per germline, CDR1 SGHRS and CDR2 YFSETQ. As DNA, the CDR3 is TGCGCCAGCAGCAGAGGTAGGACTAGCGGGTCCACAGATACGCAGTATTTT. This translates into CASSRGRTSGSTDTQYF.

J is TRBJ1-1 and V is TRBV28, with D perhaps matching TRBD1 (5 bases). The length of the CDR3 is 11 residues. The V and J ends lost 6 bases and 11 bases respectively, with 13 bases between them. CDR1 and CDR2 (germline): MDHEN, SYDVKM. The CDR3 DNA is TGTGCCAGCAGCCGCGGACATCCGGCTTTCTTT. It is translated as CASSRGHPAFF.

The chain uses TRBV5-4 and TRBJ1-1, with TRBD1 matching over 7 bases. After removal of 0 bases from V and 4 bases from J, the junction contained 3 bases not matched to a gene. Germline-derived CDR1 and CDR2 are SGHNT and YYREEE (reference sequence). CDR3 size: 14 residues. This CDR3 reads CASSLGTGSTEAFF. The CDR3 region has the DNA TGTGCCAGCAGCTTGGGGACAGGTAGCACTGAAGCTTTCTTT.

V and J are TRBV11-3 and TRBJ2-1; 9 nucleotides agree with TRBD2. This CDR3 comprises 16 residues. Germline V gives CDR1 SGHNT, CDR2 YENEEA. Trimming at V came to 5 bases and at J to 3 bases, leaving 8 bases not matched to a gene. CDR3 sequence (DNA): TGTGCCAGCAGCGATCGGTGGACTAGCGACTACAATGAGCAGTTCTTC. Translation: CASSDRWTSDYNEQFF.

The chain links TRBV7-8 to TRBJ2-2; D might be TRBD1 (6 bases). V was trimmed by 7 bases and J by 5 bases, leaving 17 bases between them. This CDR3 contains 15 residues. Per the germline V gene, CDR1 is SGHVS and CDR2 is FQNEAQ. The DNA of the CDR3 is TGTGCCAGCATCCTGACAGGCCTGGGGACCGGGGAGCTGTTTTTT. Amino acid sequence: CASILTGLGTGELFF.

V gene TRBV5-1 combines with J gene TRBJ2-2; weak D call: TRBD1 (6 bases). CDR3 size: 15 residues. Per germline, CDR1 SGHRS and CDR2 YFSETQ. Deletions cut 4 bases from V and 0 bases from J, with 10 bases between. The CDR3 region is CASSPTGTNTGELFF. The DNA for the CDR3 is TGCGCCAGCAGCCCAACAGGGACGAACACCGGGGAGCTGTTTTTT.

The chain couples TRBV5-6 to TRBJ2-7; D possibly corresponds to TRBD1 (5 bases). The CDR3 contains 14 residues. The germline V gene encodes CDR1 SGHDT and CDR2 YYEEEE. V was clipped by 2 bases and J by 2 bases, with 11 bases between them. DNA for the CDR3: TGTGCCAGCAGCTTCGGGTACAGGACCTACGAGCAGTACTTC. Protein: CASSFGYRTYEQYF.

The rearrangement joins TRBV5-4 to TRBJ2-3; 12 positions match TRBD1. V lost 2 bases and J lost 5; bases outside the gene matches: 6. The CDR3 runs to 16 residues. The germline V gene encodes CDR1 SGHNT and CDR2 YYREEE (reference sequence). This CDR3 reads CASSFPGQGAKDTQYF. The CDR3 bases are TGTGCCAGCAGCTTCCCGGGACAGGGGGCGAAAGATACGCAGTATTTT.

This chain links TRBV5-1 with TRBJ1-1; no clear D gene. V gave up 4 bases and J gave up 2 bases, with 15 bases separating them. CDR3 size: 15 residues. CDR1 is SGHRS, CDR2 YFSETQ, per germline. The CDR3 DNA follows: TGCGCCAGCAGCCCTCAAGTGGGAGCAAACACTGAAGCTTTCTTT. This codes for CASSPQVGANTEAFF. The full variable domain, in which reference TRBV5-1 and TRBJ1-1 provide the parts outside the CDR3, is KAGVTQTPRYLIKTRGQQVTLSCSPISGHRSVSWYQQTPGQGLQFLFEYFSETQRNKGNFPGRFSGRQFSNSRSEMNVSTLELGDSALYLCASSPQVGANTEAFFGQGTRLTVV.

J is TRBJ1-3 and V is TRBV30; 8 bases match TRBD1. The trim removed 4 bases at V and 4 bases at J, leaving 6 bases unmatched. Germline V gives CDR1 GTSNPN, CDR2 SVGIG (reference sequence). The CDR3 runs 14 residues. The CDR3 bases are TGTGCCTGGAACCCGGACAGGGTGGGAAACACCATATATTTT. It codes for CAWNPDRVGNTIYF.

The chain carries TRBV5-1 and TRBJ1-1; 8 bases are a match to TRBD1. Germline trimming cut 3 bases from V and 4 bases from J; bases unmatched to any gene: 5. The CDR3 is made up of 14 amino acids. Germline values: CDR1 SGHRS, CDR2 YFSETQ. The DNA for the CDR3 is TGCGCCAGCAGCTACTTACAGGGGGGCACTGAAGCTTTCTTT. It is translated as CASSYLQGGTEAFF.

V usage is TRBV5-6 and J usage is TRBJ2-7; a possible D gene is TRBD1 (5 bases). The CDR3 length is 13 residues. CDR1 is SGHDT, CDR2 YYEEEE, per germline. Trimming took off 2 bases at V and 3 bases at J, with 9 bases between the two ends. CDR3 nucleotides: TGTGCCAGCAGCTTCAGGGAATACTACGAGCAGTACTTC. Amino acid sequence: CASSFREYYEQYF.

This sequence joins TRBV15 and TRBJ2-3, with D possibly matching TRBD1 (5 bases). The germline CDR1 and CDR2 sequences are LNHNV and YYDKDF (reference sequence). The CDR3 runs 19 residues. Trimming shortened V by 2 bases and J by 1 base, and 22 bases separated the two germline ends. The CDR3 nucleotides are TGTGCCACCAGCAGACCTGAAAGACAGACCTTCGTTGGCACAGATACGCAGTATTTT. This gives the protein CATSRPERQTFVGTDTQYF. The full variable domain, in which reference TRBV15 and TRBJ2-3 provide the parts outside the CDR3, is DAMVIQNPRYQVTQFGKPVTLSCSQTLNHNVMYWYQQKSSQAPKLLFHYYDKDFNNEADTPDNFQSRRPNTSFCFLDIRSPGLGDTAMYLCATSRPERQTFVGTDTQYFGPGTRLTVL.

The rearrangement uses TRBV5-6 and TRBJ1-2; maybe TRBD1 (6 bases). Germline lookup yields CDR1 SGHDT and CDR2 YYEEEE. Trimming left V 0 bases short and J 8 bases short, with 8 bases between. The CDR3 totals 12 residues. The CDR3 region is CASSLDRVGYTF. DNA of the CDR3: TGTGCCAGCAGCTTGGACAGGGTGGGCTACACCTTC.

Here the CDR3 reads CASTFTGTGNSPLHF. The CDR3 nucleotides are TGTGCCAGCACATTTACCGGGACAGGAAATTCACCCCTCCACTTT. This sequence joins TRBV28 and TRBJ1-6; TRBD1 aligns across 8 bases. The V gene end was trimmed by 7 bases and the J gene end by 7 bases; junction bases not matched to a gene: 9. The CDR3 covers 15 residues. Looked up from germline, CDR1 is MDHEN and CDR2 is SYDVKM. Based on the CDR3 plus reference TRBV28 and TRBJ1-6, the full variable domain is DVKVTQSSRYLVKRTGEKVFLECVQDMDHENMFWYRQDPGLGLRLIYFSYDVKMKEKGDIPEGYSVSREKKERFSLILESASTNQTSMYLCASTFTGTGNSPLHFGNGTRLTVT.

This clone came up once. This chain uses TRBV28 with TRBJ2-3; TRBD2 agrees at 9 bases. The germline gives CDR1 MDHEN, CDR2 SYDVKM. CDR3 length: 16 amino acids. The J segment lost 2 bases and the V segment lost 6 bases, leaving 9 bases of the junction unmatched. CDR3 residues: CASREPGTSHTDTQYF. CDR3 in DNA: TGTGCCAGCAGGGAACCCGGGACTAGCCACACAGATACGCAGTATTTT.

The CDR3 region has the DNA TGTGCCAGCAGCCGTGGACTAGTCACAGATACGCAGTATTTT. Its protein is CASSRGLVTDTQYF. The gene calls are TRBV7-6 and TRBJ2-3; the match to TRBD2 covers 7 bases. This CDR3 spans 14 amino acids. Germline lookup yields CDR1 SGHVS and CDR2 FNYEAQ. Trimming took 5 bases from V and 2 from J; bases not matched to a gene: 4.

The rearrangement links TRBV28 to TRBJ2-5, with D unclear. The CDR3 extends over 12 amino acids. Germline V gene sequence: CDR1 MDHEN, CDR2 SYDVKM. The germline V and J ends were trimmed by 5 bases and 5 bases, with 9 bases remaining between them. The CDR3 reads CASSTTRETQYF. CDR3 DNA: TGTGCCAGCAGTACCACCCGGGAGACCCAGTACTTC.

The rearrangement uses TRBV4-2 and TRBJ1-1; D gene unclear. The CDR3 is made up of 16 amino acids. Germline V gives CDR1 LGHNA, CDR2 YNFKEQ. Trimming removed 1 base from V and 1 base from J, with 13 bases in between. CDR3 amino acids: CASSQGAGISNTEAFF. The CDR3 DNA reads TGTGCCAGCAGCCAAGGAGCCGGGATTTCGAACACTGAAGCTTTCTTT.

The chain joins TRBV23-1 to TRBJ1-3, with 7 positions matching TRBD1. TRBV23-1 is placed among ORFs of uncertain function. After removal of 6 bases from V and 0 bases from J, the junction contained 8 bases not matched to a gene. CDR3 size: 16 residues. CDR3 nucleotide sequence: TGCGCCAGCAGGAAGCCAGGGGGGAACTCTGGAAACACCATATATTTT. Translated, it gives CASRKPGGNSGNTIYF.

The chain combines TRBV28 with TRBJ1-1; the match to TRBD1 covers 10 bases. Trimming took 3 bases from V and 10 from J; bases not matched to a gene: 5. This CDR3 spans 13 amino acids. Germline V lookup: CDR1 MDHEN, CDR2 SYDVKM. The CDR3 protein is CASSFFGTGVAFF. As DNA, the CDR3 is TGTGCCAGCAGTTTTTTCGGGACAGGGGTAGCTTTCTTT.

V usage is TRBV6-1 and J usage is TRBJ1-1, with a weak D call TRBD1 (5 bases). Trimming took off 8 bases at V and 2 bases at J, with 9 bases between the two ends. This CDR3 has 12 amino acids. Germline CDR1 reads MNHNS; CDR2 reads SASEGT. The CDR3 sequence: CASQGPNTEAFF. The CDR3 DNA sequence: TGTGCCAGCCAGGGCCCTAACACTGAAGCTTTCTTT.

The chain employs TRBV28 and TRBJ2-7, with TRBD1 as a possible D gene (5 bases). V was pared by 1 base and J by 3 bases, with 13 bases between. The CDR3 runs 15 residues. Germline-derived CDR1 and CDR2 are MDHEN and SYDVKM. This chain's CDR3 is CASSLSLTANYEQYF. In nucleotides, the CDR3 is TGTGCCAGCAGTTTATCCTTGACAGCGAACTACGAGCAGTACTTC. The full variable domain, in which reference TRBV28 and TRBJ2-7 provide the parts outside the CDR3, is DVKVTQSSRYLVKRTGEKVFLECVQDMDHENMFWYRQDPGLGLRLIYFSYDVKMKEKGDIPEGYSVSREKKERFSLILESASTNQTSMYLCASSLSLTANYEQYFGPGTRLTVT.

This chain joins TRBV4-2 and TRBJ1-2, with D possibly TRBD1 on 5 matching bases. V was pared by 0 bases and J by 6 bases, with 32 bases between. CDR1 and CDR2 from the germline V gene are LGHNA and YNFKEQ. The CDR3 has 21 amino acids. CDR3 coding DNA: TGTGCCAGCAGCCAAGATTATGGGACTAGAGACAAACGTGGGGATGGTAATGGCTACACCTTC. This sequence encodes CASSQDYGTRDKRGDGNGYTF.